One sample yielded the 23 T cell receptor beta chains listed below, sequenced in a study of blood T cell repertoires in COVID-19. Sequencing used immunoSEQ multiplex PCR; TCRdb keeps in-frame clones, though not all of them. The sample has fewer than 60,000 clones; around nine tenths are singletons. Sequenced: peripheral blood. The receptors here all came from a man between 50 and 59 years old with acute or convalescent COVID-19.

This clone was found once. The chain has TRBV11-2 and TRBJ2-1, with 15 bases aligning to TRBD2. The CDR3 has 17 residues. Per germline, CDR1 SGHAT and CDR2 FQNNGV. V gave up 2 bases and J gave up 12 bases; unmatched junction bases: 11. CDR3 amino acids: CASSLLEGLAGGIGQFF. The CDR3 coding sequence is TGTGCCAGCAGCTTATTGGAGGGACTAGCGGGAGGTATTGGGCAGTTCTTC. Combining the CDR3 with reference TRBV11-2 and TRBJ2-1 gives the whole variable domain EAGVAQSPRYKIIEKRQSVAFWCNPISGHATLYWYQQILGQGPKLLIQFQNNGVVDDSQLPKDRFSAERLKGVDSTLKIQPAKLEDSAVYLCASSLLEGLAGGIGQFFGPGTRLTVL.

CDR3 nucleotide sequence: TGTGCCAGCAGCCCAGCGGGGGCTTACAATGAGCAGTTCTTC. Translated, it gives CASSPAGAYNEQFF. The V and J genes are TRBV7-2 and TRBJ2-1; 8 bases align to TRBD2. J lost 4 bases, V lost 5 bases, and 4 bases had no gene match. This CDR3 has 14 residues. Germline lookup yields CDR1 SGHTA and CDR2 FQGNSA.

CDR3 loop: CACWGGDEQFF. The CDR3 nucleotides are TGTGCCTGCTGGGGGGGGGATGAGCAGTTCTTC. This chain joins TRBV30 and TRBJ2-1, with TRBD2 identical over 7 bases. The CDR3 length is 11 residues. With V trimmed by 6 bases and J by 8 bases, 4 bases remained unmatched. CDR1 and CDR2 (germline): GTSNPN, SVGIG (reference sequence). The variable domain in full, with the rest retrieved from reference TRBV30 and TRBJ2-1, is SQTIHQWPATLVQPVGSPLSLECTVEGTSNPNLYWYRQAAGRGLQLLFYSVGIGQISSEVPQNLSASRPQDRQFILSSKKLLLSDSGFYLCACWGGDEQFFGPGTRLTVL.

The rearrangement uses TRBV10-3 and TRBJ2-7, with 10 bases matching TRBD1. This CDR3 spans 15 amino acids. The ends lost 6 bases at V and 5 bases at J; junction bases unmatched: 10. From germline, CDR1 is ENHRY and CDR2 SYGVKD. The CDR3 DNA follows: TGTGCCATCAGCAACTACCGGGACAGGGGTAACGAGCAGTACTTC. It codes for CAISNYRDRGNEQYF.

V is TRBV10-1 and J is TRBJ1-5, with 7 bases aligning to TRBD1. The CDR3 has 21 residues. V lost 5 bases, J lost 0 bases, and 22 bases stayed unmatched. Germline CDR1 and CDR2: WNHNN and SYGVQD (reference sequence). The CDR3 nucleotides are TGCGCCAGCAGTTTCCCTAAACTCCCAGGGGGAGACCTTCATAGCAATCAGCCCCAGCATTTT. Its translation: CASSFPKLPGGDLHSNQPQHF.

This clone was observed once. In DNA, the CDR3 is TGTGCCAGCAGTTACCACGACAGTATTGGGGCCTACGAGCAGTACTTC. Translating gives CASSYHDSIGAYEQYF. The chain combines TRBV6-2 or TRBV6-3 with TRBJ2-7; D is perhaps TRBD1 (5 bases). With 2 bases removed from V and 2 bases from J, the gap between germline ends came to 16 bases. Germline V gene lookup returns CDR1 MNHEY and CDR2 SVGEGT. This CDR3 has 16 residues.

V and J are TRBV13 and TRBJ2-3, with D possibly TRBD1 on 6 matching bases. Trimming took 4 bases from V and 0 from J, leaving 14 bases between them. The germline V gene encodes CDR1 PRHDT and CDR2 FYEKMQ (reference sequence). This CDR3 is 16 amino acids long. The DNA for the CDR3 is TGTGCCAGCAGCTCCCTCGGGACACCCAGCACAGATACGCAGTATTTT. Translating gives CASSSLGTPSTDTQYF.

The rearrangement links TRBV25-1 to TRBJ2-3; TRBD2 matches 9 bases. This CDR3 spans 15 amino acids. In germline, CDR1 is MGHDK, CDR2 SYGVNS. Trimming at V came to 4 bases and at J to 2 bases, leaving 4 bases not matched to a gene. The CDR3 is CASSGLAGNTDTQYF. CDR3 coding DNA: TGTGCCAGCAGTGGGCTAGCGGGGAACACAGATACGCAGTATTTT.

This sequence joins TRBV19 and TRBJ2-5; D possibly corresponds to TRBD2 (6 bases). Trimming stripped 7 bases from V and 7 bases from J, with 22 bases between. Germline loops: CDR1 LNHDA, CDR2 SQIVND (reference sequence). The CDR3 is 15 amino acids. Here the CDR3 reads CASTLGPGRSGTQYF. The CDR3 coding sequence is TGTGCCAGTACCCTAGGACCAGGGAGGTCTGGGACCCAGTACTTC.

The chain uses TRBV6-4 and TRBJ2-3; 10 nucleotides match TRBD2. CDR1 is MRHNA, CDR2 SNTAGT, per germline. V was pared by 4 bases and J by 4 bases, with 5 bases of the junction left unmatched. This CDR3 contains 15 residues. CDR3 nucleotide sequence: TGTGCCAGCAGTGCGAGCGGGGGGGCTGCAGATACGCAGTATTTT. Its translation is CASSASGGAADTQYF.

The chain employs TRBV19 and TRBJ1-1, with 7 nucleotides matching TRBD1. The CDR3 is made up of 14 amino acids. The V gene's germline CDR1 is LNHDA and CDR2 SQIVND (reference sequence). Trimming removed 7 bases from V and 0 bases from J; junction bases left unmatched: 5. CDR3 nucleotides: TGTGCCAGTACGAGGGGGCGATTGAACACTGAAGCTTTCTTT. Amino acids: CASTRGRLNTEAFF.

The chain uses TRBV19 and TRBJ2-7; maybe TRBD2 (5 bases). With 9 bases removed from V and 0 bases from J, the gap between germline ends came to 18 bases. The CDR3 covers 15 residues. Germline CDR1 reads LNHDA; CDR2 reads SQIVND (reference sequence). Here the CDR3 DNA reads TGTGCCAGCTCTTCTCCCAGCGGCGTCTCCTACGAGCAGTACTTC. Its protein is CASSSPSGVSYEQYF.

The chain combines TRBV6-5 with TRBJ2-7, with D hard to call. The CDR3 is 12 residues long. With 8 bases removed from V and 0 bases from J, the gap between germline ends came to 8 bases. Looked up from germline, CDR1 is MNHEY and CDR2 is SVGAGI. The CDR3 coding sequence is TGTGCCAGCTTGGGCGACTCCTACGAGCAGTACTTC. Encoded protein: CASLGDSYEQYF.

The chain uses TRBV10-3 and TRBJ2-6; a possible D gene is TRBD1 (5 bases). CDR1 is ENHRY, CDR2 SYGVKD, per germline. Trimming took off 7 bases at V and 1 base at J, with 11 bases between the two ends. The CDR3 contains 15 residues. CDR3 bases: TGTGCCATCAACCAACCAGGGTCTGGGGCCAACGTCCTGACTTTC. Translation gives CAINQPGSGANVLTF.

CDR3 sequence reads: CASSPPVLGQAQHF. CDR3 DNA sequence: TGTGCCAGCAGTCCCCCGGTCTTGGGGCAGGCCCAGCATTTT. The chain uses TRBV6-6 and TRBJ1-5; D perhaps matches TRBD1 (5 bases). Germline V gives CDR1 MNHNY, CDR2 SVGAGI (reference sequence). V lost 5 bases and J lost 11, with 19 bases in between. CDR3 length: 14 amino acids.

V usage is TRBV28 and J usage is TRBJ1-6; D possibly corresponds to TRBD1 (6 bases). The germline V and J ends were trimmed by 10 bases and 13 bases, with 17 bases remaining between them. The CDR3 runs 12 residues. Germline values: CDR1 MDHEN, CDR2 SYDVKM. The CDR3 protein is CATLAGVRPLHF. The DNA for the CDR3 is TGTGCCACTCTGGCAGGGGTTCGTCCCCTCCACTTT.

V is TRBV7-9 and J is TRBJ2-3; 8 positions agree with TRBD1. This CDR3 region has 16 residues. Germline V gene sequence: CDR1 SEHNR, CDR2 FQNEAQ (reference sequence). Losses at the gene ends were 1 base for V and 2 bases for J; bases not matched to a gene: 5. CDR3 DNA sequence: TGTGCCAGCAGCTTAGATAGGACAGGGACCACAGATACGCAGTATTTT. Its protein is CASSLDRTGTTDTQYF.

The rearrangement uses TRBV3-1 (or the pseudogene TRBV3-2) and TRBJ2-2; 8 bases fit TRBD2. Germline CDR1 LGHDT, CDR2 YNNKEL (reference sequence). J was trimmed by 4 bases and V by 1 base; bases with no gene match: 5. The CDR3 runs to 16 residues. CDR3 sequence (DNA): TGTGCCAGCAGCCAAGGGCTAGCGGGTCCCACCGGGGAGCTGTTTTTT. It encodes CASSQGLAGPTGELFF.

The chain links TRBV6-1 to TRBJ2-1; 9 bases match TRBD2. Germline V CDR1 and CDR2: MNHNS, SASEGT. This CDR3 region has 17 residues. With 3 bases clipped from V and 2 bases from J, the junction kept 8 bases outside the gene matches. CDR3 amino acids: CASSELLAGDPYNEQFF. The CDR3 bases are TGTGCCAGCAGTGAGCTCTTAGCGGGGGACCCCTACAATGAGCAGTTCTTC.

In DNA form, the CDR3 reads TGTGCCATCAGTGAGACTAGGGCTTCCACCACAGATACGCAGTATTTT. This translates into CAISETRASTTDTQYF. The gene calls are TRBV10-3 and TRBJ2-3; D perhaps matches TRBD2 (5 bases). The CDR3 consists of 16 residues. V was shortened by 2 bases and J by 2 bases, with 14 bases between the two germline ends. Looked up from germline, CDR1 is ENHRY and CDR2 is SYGVKD.

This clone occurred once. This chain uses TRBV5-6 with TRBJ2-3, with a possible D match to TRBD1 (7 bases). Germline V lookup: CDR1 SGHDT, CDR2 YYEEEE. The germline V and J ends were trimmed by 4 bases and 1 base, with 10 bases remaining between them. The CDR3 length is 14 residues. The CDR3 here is CASSQGGRTDTQYF. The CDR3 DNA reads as TGTGCCAGCAGCCAGGGGGGCCGCACAGATACGCAGTATTTT.

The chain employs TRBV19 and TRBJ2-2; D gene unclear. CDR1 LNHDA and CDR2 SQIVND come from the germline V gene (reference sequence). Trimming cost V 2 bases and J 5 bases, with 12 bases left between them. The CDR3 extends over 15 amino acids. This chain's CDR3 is CASSIKARRTGELFF. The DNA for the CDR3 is TGTGCCAGTAGTATAAAGGCCCGGCGGACCGGGGAGCTGTTTTTT.

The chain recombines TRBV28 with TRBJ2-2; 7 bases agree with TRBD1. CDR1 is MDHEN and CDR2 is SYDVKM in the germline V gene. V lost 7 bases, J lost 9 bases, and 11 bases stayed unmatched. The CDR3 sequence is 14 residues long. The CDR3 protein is CASKGQVDFRELFF. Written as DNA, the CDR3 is TGTGCCAGCAAAGGACAGGTCGACTTCAGGGAGCTGTTTTTT.